A single sample gave rise to the 15 T cell receptor beta chains below, sequenced in a study of T cells in Graves' hyperthyroidism and ophthalmopathy. Amplification of TCR beta CDR3 regions was performed using RNA transcripts as template. A set of HTBI primers served as the primers for a first-round RT-PCR of the TCR CDR3. In TCRdb, the multiplex PCR reads were re-called with MiXCR into one record per CDR3 protein. Among 490,000 or so distinct CDR3 sequences listed, about 20% were seen once. Sequencing used blood. All receptors come from a woman in her 70s with Graves' ophthalmopathy.

The chain is built from TRBV20-1 and TRBJ2-5, with TRBD2 identical over 14 bases. V lost 3 bases to trimming and J lost 4 bases; unmatched junction nucleotides: 4. This CDR3 region has 15 residues. Germline values: CDR1 DFQATT, CDR2 SNEGSKA (reference sequence). CDR3 sequence (DNA): TGCAGTGCTAGGGGACTAGCGGGAGTTTTAGAGACCCAGTACTTC. Its translation: CSARGLAGVLETQYF.

The V call is TRBV20-1, the J call TRBJ2-1; D uncertain. CDR1 DFQATT and CDR2 SNEGSKA come from the germline V gene (reference sequence). V dropped 7 bases and J dropped 10 bases, with 17 bases sitting between them. This CDR3 spans 12 amino acids. The CDR3 coding sequence is TGCAGTGTTAACGGCCCGACCCGGGAGCAGTTCTTC. It is translated as CSVNGPTREQFF.

This clonotype was seen a handful of times. V is TRBV11-1 and J is TRBJ2-7; D not resolved. Deletions cut 5 bases from V and 5 bases from J, with 13 bases between. Germline V gene data show CDR1 as SGHAT and CDR2 as FQDESV (reference sequence). The CDR3 totals 13 residues. This CDR3 is CASSLPSRHEQYF. The CDR3 DNA is TGTGCCAGCAGCCTACCATCTCGACACGAGCAGTACTTC.

This clonotype was observed a few times. V is TRBV9 and J is TRBJ2-7; tentatively, D is TRBD1 (5 bases). The CDR3 contains 13 residues. V gave up 4 bases and J gave up 5 bases, with 13 bases separating them. Germline V gene lookup returns CDR1 SGDLS and CDR2 YYNGEE. For the CDR3, the DNA is TGTGCCAGCAGCCCAGGTTTAGGGGACGAGCAGTACTTC. It is translated as CASSPGLGDEQYF.

Comment on this clonotype: A single base separates this from a much larger clone, so it may be a read error. The V gene is TRBV24-1, the J gene TRBJ2-3; 7 nucleotides align to TRBD2. Germline trimming cut 2 bases from V and 10 bases from J; bases unmatched to any gene: 8. The CDR3 is 14 residues long. Germline loops: CDR1 KGHDR, CDR2 SFDVKD. The CDR3 region is CATSDSLAEDAQYF. The CDR3 DNA reads as TGTGCCACCAGTGATTCGCTAGCGGAGGATGCGCAGTATTTT.

This clonotype was seen a handful of times. The chain carries TRBV20-1 and TRBJ2-1; 13 nucleotides agree with TRBD2. The CDR3 is made up of 16 amino acids. Per germline, CDR1 DFQATT and CDR2 SNEGSKA (reference sequence). The junction had 6 bases not matched to a gene; V was cut back by 0 bases and J by 7 bases. The CDR3 is CSARDPGTSGINEQFF. The CDR3 coding sequence is TGCAGTGCTAGAGATCCTGGGACTAGCGGGATAAATGAGCAGTTCTTC.

This clonotype occurred a few times. This sequence joins TRBV7-2 and TRBJ2-5; D is possibly TRBD1 (6 bases). Per the germline V gene, CDR1 is SGHTA and CDR2 is FQGNSA. The germline V and J ends were trimmed by 5 bases and 5 bases, with 18 bases remaining between them. The CDR3 is 15 residues long. CDR3 DNA: TGTGCCAGCAGCATGGTCACAGGGCTACTGGAGACCCAGTACTTC. This encodes CASSMVTGLLETQYF.

This rearrangement joins TRBV19 to TRBJ2-2, with D unclear. Trimming left V 3 bases short and J 5 bases short, with 7 bases between. The germline gives CDR1 LNHDA, CDR2 SQIVND (reference sequence). The length of the CDR3 is 13 residues. The chain's CDR3 is CASSMVGTGELFF. CDR3 DNA sequence: TGTGCCAGTAGTATGGTCGGGACCGGGGAGCTGTTTTTT.

This sequence joins TRBV7-3 and TRBJ2-5; TRBD2 matches at 8 bases. CDR3 length: 19 residues. Looked up from germline, CDR1 is SGHTA and CDR2 is FQGTGA. Unmatched junction bases numbered 19, after V lost 2 bases and J lost 5 bases. This CDR3 is CASSLVRSGSRKRSETQYF. CDR3 sequence (DNA): TGTGCCAGCAGCTTAGTGCGCAGCGGGAGTAGGAAAAGAAGTGAGACCCAGTACTTC.

This clonotype was observed a few times. The CDR3 DNA is TGTGCCAGCAGCCAGAGATTCAAAGATACGCAGTATTTT. Translated: CASSQRFKDTQYF. The rearrangement uses TRBV7-2 and TRBJ2-3; no clear D gene. V lost 5 bases, J lost 5 bases, and 11 bases lay in between. Germline values: CDR1 SGHTA, CDR2 FQGNSA. The CDR3 is 13 residues long.

CDR3 sequence reads: CASSIARGDLMNTEAFF. The CDR3 region has the DNA TGTGCCAGTAGTATAGCGCGGGGGGACCTCATGAACACTGAAGCTTTCTTT. The V and J genes are TRBV19 and TRBJ1-1, with D perhaps matching TRBD1 (5 bases). Germline CDR1 LNHDA, CDR2 SQIVND (reference sequence). The ends were cut back, 1 base at V and 0 bases at J, with 15 bases in the middle. The CDR3 is made up of 17 amino acids.

V usage is TRBV5-1 and J usage is TRBJ2-2; D is undetermined. CDR1 and CDR2 (germline): SGHRS, YFSETQ. The CDR3 is 13 residues long. Between the trimmed V and J ends, which lost 3 bases and 7 bases, there was a span of 10 bases. The CDR3 sequence: CASSYPSGGELFF. The CDR3 nucleotides are TGCGCCAGCAGCTACCCGAGTGGCGGGGAGCTGTTTTTT.

Many counts were recorded for this clonotype. The rearrangement uses TRBV6-2 or TRBV6-3 and TRBJ2-2; possibly TRBD2 for D (5 bases). The V gene lost 4 bases and the J gene lost 5 bases, with 17 bases spanning the gap. Germline V gene sequence: CDR1 MNHEY, CDR2 SVGEGT. The CDR3 consists of 16 residues. The CDR3 protein is CASSSRLAMGTGELFF. The CDR3 DNA sequence: TGTGCCAGCAGTTCCCGGCTAGCAATGGGGACCGGGGAGCTGTTTTTT.

The V call is TRBV5-1, the J call TRBJ1-2; a possible D gene is TRBD1 (6 bases). Germline CDR1 is SGHRS and CDR2 is YFSETQ. V dropped 5 bases and J dropped 8 bases, with 22 bases sitting between them. The CDR3 runs 15 residues. CDR3 residues: CASSSRLSGQSGYTF. CDR3 coding DNA: TGCGCCAGCAGTTCCCGGTTGTCCGGACAGAGCGGCTACACCTTC.

This clonotype has more than one count but fewer than ten. CDR3 amino acids: CASSLDSNSNQPQHF. The CDR3 DNA reads TGCGCCAGCAGCTTGGACAGCAATAGCAATCAGCCCCAGCATTTT. J is TRBJ1-5 and V is TRBV5-1; no reliable D call. The V gene's germline CDR1 is SGHRS and CDR2 YFSETQ. V was shortened by 0 bases and J by 0 bases, with 7 bases between the two germline ends. The CDR3 length is 15 residues.